The clone carrying this TCR beta chain was recorded only once. What it binds is not known. This entry belongs to a study of T cell clonotyping in hematopoietic cell transplantation. Study-wide results and caveats: Pathologically expanded recipient clonotypes increased progressively from day 30 to day 180 as diversity fell.

The CDR3 has 14 residues. Germline CDR1 and CDR2: SGHVS and FQNEAQ. The V gene lost 1 base and the J gene lost 4 bases, with 11 bases spanning the gap. Libraries were prepared by immunoSEQ multiplex PCR; TCRdb keeps only in-frame clonotypes and omits some of them. The sample contains 11,000 or so clones, more than 90% of which appear only once. Time point indicated: recipient sample about 28 days before transplant, after cytoreduction. Sequences were derived from peripheral blood mononuclear cells, sampled before stem cell transplant. This sequence was found in a woman between 35 and 50 years old with acute myeloid leukemia. Some clones in this sample may be carry-over from other donors' samples. V is TRBV7-8 and J is TRBJ2-7, with D perhaps matching TRBD2 (6 bases). The CDR3 here is CASSLGGIGYEQYF. The CDR3 bases are TGTGCCAGCAGCTTAGGCGGGATCGGGTACGAGCAGTACTTC.